Given below is one TCR beta chain in context. Antigen specificity is unknown. This record comes from a study of T-cell reconstitution after alpha-beta-depleted transplantation in children. Molecular barcoding with unique molecular identifiers was used for the TCRbeta library. TCRdb independently ran MiXCR on the PCR reads; one entry per CDR3 protein. The sample carries around 450,000 distinct CDR3 sequences, about 16% recorded once. Notes on the study in general: T-cell numbers and diversity one year post-transplant derived largely from freshly generated T cells. From surviving recipient T cells and thymic progenitors came the high day-60 TCRbeta diversity observed in some patients. Expanded graft clones, several hundred of them, were reportedly the source of alpha-beta T cells about two months after transplant.

The CDR3 contains 16 residues. The V and J ends lost 6 bases and 1 base respectively, with 16 bases between them. The chain recombines TRBV12-3 or TRBV12-4 with TRBJ2-1; D might be TRBD1 or TRBD2, each matching 5 bases. The sequence derives from a boy under two years old who had a stem cell transplant for Wiskott-Aldrich syndrome, so the T cells may come from the graft donor. The source was PBMCs, mostly from graft donor cells, collected 360 days after TCRalphabeta/CD19-depleted stem cell transplant. The CDR3 DNA reads TGTGCCAGCAGCCCTCGTGTGGGGGTTTCCTACAATGAGCAGTTCTTC. Amino acid sequence: CASSPRVGVSYNEQFF.